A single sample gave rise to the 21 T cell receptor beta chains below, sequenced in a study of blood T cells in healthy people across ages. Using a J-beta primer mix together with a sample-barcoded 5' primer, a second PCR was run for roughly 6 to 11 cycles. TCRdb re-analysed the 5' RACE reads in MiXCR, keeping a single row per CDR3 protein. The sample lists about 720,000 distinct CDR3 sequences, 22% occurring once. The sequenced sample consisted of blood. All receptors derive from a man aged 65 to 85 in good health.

Written as DNA, the CDR3 is TGTGCCAGCAGCGTAGTAGGTTTAGCGGGAGTTCTGGAGACCCAGTACTTC. Its protein is CASSVVGLAGVLETQYF. The chain uses TRBV9 and TRBJ2-5, with 9 bases lining up with TRBD2. CDR3 length: 17 residues. V shed 0 bases, J shed 5 bases, and the junction held 11 bases outside the gene matches. Germline-derived CDR1 and CDR2 are SGDLS and YYNGEE.

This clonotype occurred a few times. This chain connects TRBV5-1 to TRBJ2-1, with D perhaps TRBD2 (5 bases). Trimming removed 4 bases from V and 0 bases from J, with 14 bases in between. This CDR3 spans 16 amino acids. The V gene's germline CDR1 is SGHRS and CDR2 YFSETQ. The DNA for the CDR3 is TGCGCCAGCAGCCCCCAACTAGTTACCTCCTACAATGAGCAGTTCTTC. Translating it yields CASSPQLVTSYNEQFF.

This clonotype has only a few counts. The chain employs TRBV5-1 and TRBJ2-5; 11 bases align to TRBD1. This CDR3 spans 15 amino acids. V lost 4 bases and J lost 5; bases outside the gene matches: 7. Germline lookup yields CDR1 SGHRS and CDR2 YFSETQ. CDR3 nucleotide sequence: TGCGCCAGCAGCGAAGGACAGGGGGCGGGGGAGACCCAGTACTTC. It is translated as CASSEGQGAGETQYF.

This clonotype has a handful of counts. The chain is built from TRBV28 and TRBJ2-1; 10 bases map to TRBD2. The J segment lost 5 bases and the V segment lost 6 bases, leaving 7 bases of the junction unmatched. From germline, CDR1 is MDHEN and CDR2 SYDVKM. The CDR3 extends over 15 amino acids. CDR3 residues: CASRTSGEGHNEQFF. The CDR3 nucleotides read TGTGCCAGCAGAACTAGCGGGGAGGGCCACAATGAGCAGTTCTTC.

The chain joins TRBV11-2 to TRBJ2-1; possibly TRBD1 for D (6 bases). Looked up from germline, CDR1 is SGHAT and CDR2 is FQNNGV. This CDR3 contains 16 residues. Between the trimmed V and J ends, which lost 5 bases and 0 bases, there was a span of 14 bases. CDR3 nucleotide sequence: TGTGCCAGCAGCCGACAGGCCATGATCTCCTACAATGAGCAGTTCTTC. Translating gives CASSRQAMISYNEQFF.

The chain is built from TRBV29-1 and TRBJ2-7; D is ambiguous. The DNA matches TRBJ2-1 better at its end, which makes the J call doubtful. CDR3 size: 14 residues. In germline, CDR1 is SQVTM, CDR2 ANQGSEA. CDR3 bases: TGCAGCGTTGTAGGAATGGACCCCACGAATGAGCAGTTCTTC. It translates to CSVVGMDPTNEQFF.

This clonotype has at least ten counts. The CDR3, as DNA: TGTGCCAGCAGTTTTAGCGGCAGGGCCGAAGCTTTCTTT. This translates into CASSFSGRAEAFF. The chain couples TRBV28 to TRBJ1-1; D perhaps matches TRBD1 (5 bases). Germline CDR1 and CDR2: MDHEN and SYDVKM. Trimming removed 3 bases at V and 8 bases at J, with 13 bases between. The CDR3 is made up of 13 amino acids.

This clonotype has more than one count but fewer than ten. CDR3 amino acids: CASSDSRTATEAFF. In DNA form, the CDR3 reads TGTGCCAGCAGCGATAGTCGCACGGCAACTGAAGCTTTCTTT. This sequence joins TRBV7-9 and TRBJ1-1, with D hard to call. V was shortened by 5 bases and J by 5 bases, with 15 bases between the two germline ends. The germline CDR1 and CDR2 sequences are SEHNR and FQNEAQ (reference sequence). This CDR3 region has 14 residues. Full variable domain (missing parts from reference TRBV7-9 and TRBJ1-1): DTGVSQNPRHKITKRGQNVTFRCDPISEHNRLYWYRQTLGQGPEFLTYFQNEAQLEKSRLLSDRFSAERPKGSFSTLEIQRTEQGDSAMYLCASSDSRTATEAFFGQGTRLTVV.

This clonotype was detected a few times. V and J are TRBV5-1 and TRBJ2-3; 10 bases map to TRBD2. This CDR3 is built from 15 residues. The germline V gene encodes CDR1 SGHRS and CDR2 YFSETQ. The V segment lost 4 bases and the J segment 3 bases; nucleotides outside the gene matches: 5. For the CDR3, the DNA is TGCGCCAGCAGCGGAGCGGGGGGGATTACAGATACGCAGTATTTT. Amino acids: CASSGAGGITDTQYF.

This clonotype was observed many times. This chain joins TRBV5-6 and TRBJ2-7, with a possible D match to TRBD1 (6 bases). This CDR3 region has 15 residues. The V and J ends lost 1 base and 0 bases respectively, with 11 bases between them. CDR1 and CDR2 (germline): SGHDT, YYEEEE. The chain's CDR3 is CASSLLQGSSYEQYF. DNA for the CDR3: TGTGCCAGCAGCTTGTTACAGGGTAGCTCCTACGAGCAGTACTTC.

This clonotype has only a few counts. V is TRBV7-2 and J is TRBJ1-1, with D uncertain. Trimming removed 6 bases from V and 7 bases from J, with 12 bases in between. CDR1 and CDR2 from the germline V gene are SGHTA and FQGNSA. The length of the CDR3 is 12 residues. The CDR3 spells CASSLTTVEAFF. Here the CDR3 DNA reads TGTGCCAGCAGTTTAACAACGGTTGAAGCTTTCTTT.

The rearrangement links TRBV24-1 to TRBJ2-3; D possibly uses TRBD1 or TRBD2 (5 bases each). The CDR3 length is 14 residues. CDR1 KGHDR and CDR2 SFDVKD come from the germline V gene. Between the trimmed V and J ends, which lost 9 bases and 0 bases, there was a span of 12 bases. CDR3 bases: TGTGCCACCCTCGGGACCTTTAGCACAGATACGCAGTATTTT. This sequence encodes CATLGTFSTDTQYF.

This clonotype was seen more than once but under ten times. The CDR3 here is CSPRIAVTDTQYF. DNA of the CDR3: TGCAGCCCCAGGATAGCCGTCACAGATACGCAGTATTTT. The rearrangement links TRBV29-1 to TRBJ2-3; D is uncertain. Per germline, CDR1 SQVTM and CDR2 ANQGSEA. Trimming cost V 8 bases and J 2 bases, with 14 bases left between them. The CDR3 contains 13 residues.

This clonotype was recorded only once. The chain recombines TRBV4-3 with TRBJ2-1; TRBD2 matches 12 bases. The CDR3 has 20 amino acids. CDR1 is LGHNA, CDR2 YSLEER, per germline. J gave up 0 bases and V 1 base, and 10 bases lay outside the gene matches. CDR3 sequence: CASSQVGLAGGPGSYNEQFF. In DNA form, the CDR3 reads TGCGCCAGCAGCCAAGTGGGTCTAGCGGGAGGGCCGGGCTCCTACAATGAGCAGTTCTTC.

Here the CDR3 reads CAIKRDNQETQYF. CDR3 coding DNA: TGTGCCATCAAGCGGGACAACCAAGAGACCCAGTACTTC. The chain has TRBV10-3 and TRBJ2-5; D may be TRBD2 (7 bases). V lost 7 bases, J lost 0 bases, and 9 bases lay in between. The germline gives CDR1 ENHRY, CDR2 SYGVKD. This CDR3 contains 13 residues.

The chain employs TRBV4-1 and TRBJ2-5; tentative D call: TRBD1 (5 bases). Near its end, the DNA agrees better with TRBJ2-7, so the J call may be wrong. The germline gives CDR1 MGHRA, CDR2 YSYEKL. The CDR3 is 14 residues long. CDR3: CASSQVAGPYEQYF. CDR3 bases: TGCGCCAGCAGCCAAGTGGCAGGGCCCTACGAGCAGTACTTC.

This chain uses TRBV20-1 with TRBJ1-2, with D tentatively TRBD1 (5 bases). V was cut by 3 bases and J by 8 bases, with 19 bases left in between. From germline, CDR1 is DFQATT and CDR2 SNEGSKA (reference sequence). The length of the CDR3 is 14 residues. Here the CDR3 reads CSARGFVRVDGYTF. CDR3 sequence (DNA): TGCAGTGCTAGGGGTTTCGTCAGGGTTGACGGCTACACCTTC.

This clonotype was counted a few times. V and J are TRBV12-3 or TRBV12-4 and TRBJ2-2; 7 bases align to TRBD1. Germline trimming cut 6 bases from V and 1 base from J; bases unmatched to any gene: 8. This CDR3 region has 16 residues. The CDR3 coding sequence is TGTGCCAGCAGAACCTACACAGGGGTGAACACCGGGGAGCTGTTTTTT. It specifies CASRTYTGVNTGELFF.

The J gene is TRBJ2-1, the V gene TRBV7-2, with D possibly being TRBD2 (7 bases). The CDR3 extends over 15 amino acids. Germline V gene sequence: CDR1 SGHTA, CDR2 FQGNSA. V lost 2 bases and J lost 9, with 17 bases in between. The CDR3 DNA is TGTGCCAGCAGCTTACGTGGGAGGGGGTACGGTGAGCAGTTCTTC. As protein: CASSLRGRGYGEQFF.

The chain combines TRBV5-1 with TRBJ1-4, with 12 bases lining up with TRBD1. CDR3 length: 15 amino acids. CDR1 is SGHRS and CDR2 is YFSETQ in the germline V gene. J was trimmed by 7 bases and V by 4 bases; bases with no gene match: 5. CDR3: CASSPGTGGGEKLFF. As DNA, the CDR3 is TGCGCCAGCAGCCCCGGGACAGGGGGCGGTGAAAAACTGTTTTTT.

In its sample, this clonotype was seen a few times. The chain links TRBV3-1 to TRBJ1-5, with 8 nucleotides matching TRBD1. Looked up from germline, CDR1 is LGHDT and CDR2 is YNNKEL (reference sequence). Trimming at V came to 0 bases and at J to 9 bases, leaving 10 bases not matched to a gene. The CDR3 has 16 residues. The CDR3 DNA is TGTGCCAGCAGCCAAGATTGGTCAGGGGGCGCCTTGCCCCAGCATTTT. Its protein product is CASSQDWSGGALPQHF. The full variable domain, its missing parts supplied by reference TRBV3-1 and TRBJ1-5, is DTAVSQTPKYLVTQMGNDKSIKCEQNLGHDTMYWYKQDSKKFLKIMFSYNNKELIINETVPNRFSPKSPDKAHLNLHINSLELGDSAVYFCASSQDWSGGALPQHFGDGTRLSIL.